Many counts were recorded for the clone carrying this TCR beta chain. This sample was taken from a study of blood T cells in healthy people across ages. CDR1 is MNHEY, CDR2 SMNVEV, per germline (reference sequence). The length of the CDR3 is 16 residues. The ends were cut back, 2 bases at V and 4 bases at J, with 15 bases in the middle. The use of a sample-barcoded 5' primer and a J-beta primer mix characterized a second PCR of roughly 7 to 11 cycles. Each cDNA molecule received a tag from a template-switch adaptor that had 12 random nucleotides. Each CDR3 protein is one row after TCRdb ran MiXCR on the 5' RACE reads. The sample shows some 900,000 distinct CDR3 sequences, more than 25% of them seen only once.

The sequenced sample consisted of blood. The chain employs TRBV27 and TRBJ2-1; D not resolved. The TCR originated in a woman at least 80 years old in good health. CDR3 in DNA: TGTGCCAGCAGTTTAAGCCCCCCCCCGAGGTACAATGAGCAGTTCTTC. Amino acids: CASSLSPPPRYNEQFF.